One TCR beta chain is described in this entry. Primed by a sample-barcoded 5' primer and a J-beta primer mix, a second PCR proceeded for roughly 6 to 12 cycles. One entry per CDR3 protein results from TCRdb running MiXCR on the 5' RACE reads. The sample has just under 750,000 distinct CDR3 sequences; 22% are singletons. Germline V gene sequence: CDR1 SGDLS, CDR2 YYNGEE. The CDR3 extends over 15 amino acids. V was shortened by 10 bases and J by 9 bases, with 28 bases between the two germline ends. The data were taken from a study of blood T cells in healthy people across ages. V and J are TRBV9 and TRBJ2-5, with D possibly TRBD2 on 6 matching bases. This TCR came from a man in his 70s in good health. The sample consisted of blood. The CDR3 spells CAPGGAGYAEGPQYF. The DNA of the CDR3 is TGTGCCCCCGGTGGTGCGGGATATGCCGAGGGCCCCCAGTACTTC.